This TCR beta chain was obtained from a study of cytomegalovirus exposure and HLA in healthy donors. The PCR had 60 Vbeta and 13 Jbeta primers. Measured with immunoSEQ multiplex PCR; TCRdb has only the in-frame clones, and not every one. This sample has 150,000 to 200,000 clones, with over 60% found just once. As for this clone: Its antigen is unidentified.

Unrecorded immune exposures were likely, despite nominal health at sampling. Study-wide results and caveats: Serostatus for CMV was the only available immune exposure information. V- and J-gene trimming in TCR beta was tied to a missense DCLRE1C variant by an analysis performed later.

V lost 4 bases and J 6 bases, leaving 13 bases between the germline ends. Germline CDR1 reads MGHRA; CDR2 reads YSYEKL. The CDR3 is made up of 14 amino acids. The receptor comes from a woman between 35 and 50 years old in good health and CMV-seronegative. The chain is built from TRBV4-1 and TRBJ2-1, with D possibly matching TRBD1 (6 bases). Sequenced sample: PBMCs. The CDR3 here is CASSPQGVINEQFF. The CDR3 nucleotides read TGCGCCAGCAGCCCACAGGGAGTTATCAATGAGCAGTTCTTC.